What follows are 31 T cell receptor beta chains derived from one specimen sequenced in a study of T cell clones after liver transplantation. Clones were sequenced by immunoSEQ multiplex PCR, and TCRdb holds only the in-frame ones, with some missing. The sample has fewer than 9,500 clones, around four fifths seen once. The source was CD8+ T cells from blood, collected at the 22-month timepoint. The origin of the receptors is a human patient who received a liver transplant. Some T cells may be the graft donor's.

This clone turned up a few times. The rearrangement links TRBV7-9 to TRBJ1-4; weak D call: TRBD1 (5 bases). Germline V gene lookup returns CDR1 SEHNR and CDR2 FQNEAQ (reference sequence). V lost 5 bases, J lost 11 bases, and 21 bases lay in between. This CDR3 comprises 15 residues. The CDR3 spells CASSAELPQGRKLFF. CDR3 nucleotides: TGTGCCAGCAGCGCCGAACTCCCCCAGGGAAGGAAACTGTTTTTT.

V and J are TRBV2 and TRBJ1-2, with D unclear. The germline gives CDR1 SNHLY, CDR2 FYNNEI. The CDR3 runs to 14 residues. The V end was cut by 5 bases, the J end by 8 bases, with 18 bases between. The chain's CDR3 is CASSRRRDEWGYTF. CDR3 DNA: TGTGCCAGCAGTCGAAGACGGGATGAGTGGGGCTACACCTTC.

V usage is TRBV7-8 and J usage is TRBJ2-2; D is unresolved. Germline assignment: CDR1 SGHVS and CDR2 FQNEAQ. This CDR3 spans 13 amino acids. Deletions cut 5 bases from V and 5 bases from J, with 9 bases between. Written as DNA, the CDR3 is TGTGCCAGCAGCGTCCAGGTGACCGGGGAGCTGTTTTTT. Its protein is CASSVQVTGELFF.

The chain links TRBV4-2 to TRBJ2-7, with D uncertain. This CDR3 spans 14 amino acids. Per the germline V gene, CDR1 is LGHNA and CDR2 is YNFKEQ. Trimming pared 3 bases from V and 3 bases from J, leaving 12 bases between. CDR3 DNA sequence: TGTGCCAGCAGCCAGGAGTTGGGATACTACGAGCAGTACTTC. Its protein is CASSQELGYYEQYF.

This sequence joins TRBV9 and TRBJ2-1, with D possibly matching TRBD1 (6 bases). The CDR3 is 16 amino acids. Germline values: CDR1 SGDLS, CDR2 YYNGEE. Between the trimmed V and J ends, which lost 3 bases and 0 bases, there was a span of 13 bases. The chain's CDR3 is CASSANTGPSYNEQFF. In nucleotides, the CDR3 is TGTGCCAGCAGCGCAAATACAGGGCCCTCCTACAATGAGCAGTTCTTC.

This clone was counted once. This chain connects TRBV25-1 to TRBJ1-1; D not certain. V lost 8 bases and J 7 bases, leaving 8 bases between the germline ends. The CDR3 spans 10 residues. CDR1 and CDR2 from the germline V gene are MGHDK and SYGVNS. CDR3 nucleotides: TGTGCCAGCGGCGGTCTTGAAGCTTTCTTT. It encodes CASGGLEAFF. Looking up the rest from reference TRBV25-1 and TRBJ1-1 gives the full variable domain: EADIYQTPRYLVIGTGKKITLECSQTMGHDKMYWYQQDPGMELHLIHYSYGVNSTEKGDLSSESTVSRIRTEHFPLTLESARPSHTSQYLCASGGLEAFFGQGTRLTVV.

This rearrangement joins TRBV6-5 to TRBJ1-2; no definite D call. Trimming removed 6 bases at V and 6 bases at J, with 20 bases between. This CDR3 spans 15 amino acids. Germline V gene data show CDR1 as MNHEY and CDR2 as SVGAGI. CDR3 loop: CASSAPTIEGNGYTF. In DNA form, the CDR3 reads TGTGCCAGCAGCGCGCCCACGATAGAGGGCAATGGCTACACCTTC.

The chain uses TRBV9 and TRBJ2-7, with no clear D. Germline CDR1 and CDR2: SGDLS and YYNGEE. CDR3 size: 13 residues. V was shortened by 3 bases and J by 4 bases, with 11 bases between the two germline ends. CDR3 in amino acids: CASSAGLQYEQYF. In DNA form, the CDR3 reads TGTGCCAGCAGCGCCGGATTACAATACGAGCAGTACTTC.

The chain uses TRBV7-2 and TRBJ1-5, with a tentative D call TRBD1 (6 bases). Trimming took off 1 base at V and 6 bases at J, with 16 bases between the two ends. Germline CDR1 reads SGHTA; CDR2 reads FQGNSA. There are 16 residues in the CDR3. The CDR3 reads CASSLGPGQPGQPQHF. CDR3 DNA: TGTGCCAGCAGCTTAGGACCGGGACAACCGGGTCAGCCCCAGCATTTT.

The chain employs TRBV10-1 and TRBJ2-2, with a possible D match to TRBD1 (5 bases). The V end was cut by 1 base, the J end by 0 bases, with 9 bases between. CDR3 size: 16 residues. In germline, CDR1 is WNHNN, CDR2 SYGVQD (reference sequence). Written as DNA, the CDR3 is TGCGCCAGCAGTGAGTTGGTGGGGCCGAACACCGGGGAGCTGTTTTTT. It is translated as CASSELVGPNTGELFF.

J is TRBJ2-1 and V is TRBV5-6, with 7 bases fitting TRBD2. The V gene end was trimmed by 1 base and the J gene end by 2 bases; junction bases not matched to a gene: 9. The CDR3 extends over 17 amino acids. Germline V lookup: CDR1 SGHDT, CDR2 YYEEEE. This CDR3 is CASSLLVLRGAYNEQFF. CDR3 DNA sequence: TGTGCCAGCAGCTTGTTGGTGCTACGGGGGGCCTACAATGAGCAGTTCTTC.

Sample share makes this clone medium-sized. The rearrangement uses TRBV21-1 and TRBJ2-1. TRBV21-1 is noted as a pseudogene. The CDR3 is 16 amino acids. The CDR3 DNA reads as TGTGCCAGCAGCCCCTGCTGGGGGGCCGTCTACAATGAGCAGTTCTTC. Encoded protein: CASSPCWGAVYNEQFF.

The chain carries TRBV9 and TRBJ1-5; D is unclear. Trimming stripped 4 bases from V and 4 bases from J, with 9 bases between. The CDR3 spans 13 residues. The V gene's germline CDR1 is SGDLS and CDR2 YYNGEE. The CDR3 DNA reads TGTGCCAGCAGCAAGGATGGGAATCAGCCCCAGCATTTT. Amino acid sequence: CASSKDGNQPQHF.

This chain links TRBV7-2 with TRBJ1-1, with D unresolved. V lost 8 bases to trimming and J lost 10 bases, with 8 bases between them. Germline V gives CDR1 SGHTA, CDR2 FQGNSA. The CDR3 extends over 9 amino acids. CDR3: CASSLGAFF. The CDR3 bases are TGTGCCAGCTCTTTGGGAGCTTTCTTT.

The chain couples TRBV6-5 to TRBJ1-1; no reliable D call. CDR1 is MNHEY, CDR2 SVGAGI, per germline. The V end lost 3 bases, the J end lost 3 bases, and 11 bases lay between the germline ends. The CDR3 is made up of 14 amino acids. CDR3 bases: TGTGCCAGCAGTTATAGTTCTTATGACACTGAAGCTTTCTTT. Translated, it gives CASSYSSYDTEAFF.

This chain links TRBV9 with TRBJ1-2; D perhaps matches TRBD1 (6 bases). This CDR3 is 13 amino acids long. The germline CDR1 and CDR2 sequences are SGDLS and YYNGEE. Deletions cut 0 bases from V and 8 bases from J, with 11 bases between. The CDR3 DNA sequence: TGTGCCAGCAGCGTAGTACAGGGAACGGGCTACACCTTC. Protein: CASSVVQGTGYTF. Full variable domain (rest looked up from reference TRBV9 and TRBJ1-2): DSGVTQTPKHLITATGQRVTLRCSPRSGDLSVYWYQQSLDQGLQFLIQYYNGEERAKGNILERFSAQQFPDLHSELNLSSLELGDSALYFCASSVVQGTGYTFGSGTRLTVV.

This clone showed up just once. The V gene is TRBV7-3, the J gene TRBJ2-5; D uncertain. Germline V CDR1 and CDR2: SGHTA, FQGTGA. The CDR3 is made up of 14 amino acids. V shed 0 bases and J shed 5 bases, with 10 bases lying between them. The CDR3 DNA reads TGTGCCAGCAGCTTAACTTCCAACCCCGAGACCCAGTACTTC. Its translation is CASSLTSNPETQYF.

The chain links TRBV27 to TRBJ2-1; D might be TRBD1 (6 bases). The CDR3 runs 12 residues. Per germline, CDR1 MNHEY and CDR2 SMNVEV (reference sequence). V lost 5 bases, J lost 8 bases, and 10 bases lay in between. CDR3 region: CASSPDSDEQFF. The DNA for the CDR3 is TGTGCCAGCAGTCCGGACAGCGATGAGCAGTTCTTC.

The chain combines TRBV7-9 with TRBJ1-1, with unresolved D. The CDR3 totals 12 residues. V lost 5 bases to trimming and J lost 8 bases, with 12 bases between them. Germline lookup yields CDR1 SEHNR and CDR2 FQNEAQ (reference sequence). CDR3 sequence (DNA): TGTGCCAGCAGCCTAATCACAGCAGAAGCTTTCTTT. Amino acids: CASSLITAEAFF.

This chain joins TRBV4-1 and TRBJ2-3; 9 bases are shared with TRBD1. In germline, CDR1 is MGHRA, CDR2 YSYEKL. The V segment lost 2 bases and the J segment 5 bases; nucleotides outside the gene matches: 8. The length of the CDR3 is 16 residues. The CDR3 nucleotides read TGCGCCAGCAGCCAAACAACAGGGGGCTACGGAGATACGCAGTATTTT. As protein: CASSQTTGGYGDTQYF.

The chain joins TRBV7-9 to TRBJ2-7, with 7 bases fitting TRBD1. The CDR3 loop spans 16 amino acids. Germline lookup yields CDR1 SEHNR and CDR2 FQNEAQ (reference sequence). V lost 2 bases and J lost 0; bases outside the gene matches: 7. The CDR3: CASSLSMGQSSYEQYF. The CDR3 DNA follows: TGTGCCAGCAGCTTAAGTATGGGACAGAGCTCCTACGAGCAGTACTTC.

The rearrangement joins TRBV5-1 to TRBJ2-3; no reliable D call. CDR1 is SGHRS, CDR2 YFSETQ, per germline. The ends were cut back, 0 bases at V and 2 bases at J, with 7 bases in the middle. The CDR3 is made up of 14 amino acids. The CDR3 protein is CASSLEVPTDTQYF. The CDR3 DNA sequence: TGCGCCAGCAGCTTGGAGGTACCCACAGATACGCAGTATTTT. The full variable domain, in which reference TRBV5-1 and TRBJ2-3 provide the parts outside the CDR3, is KAGVTQTPRYLIKTRGQQVTLSCSPISGHRSVSWYQQTPGQGLQFLFEYFSETQRNKGNFPGRFSGRQFSNSRSEMNVSTLELGDSALYLCASSLEVPTDTQYFGPGTRLTVL.

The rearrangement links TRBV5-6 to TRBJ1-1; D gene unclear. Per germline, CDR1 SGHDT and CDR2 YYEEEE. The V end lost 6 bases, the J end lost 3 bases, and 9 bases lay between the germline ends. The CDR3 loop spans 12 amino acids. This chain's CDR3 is CASTGRYTEAFF. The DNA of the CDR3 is TGTGCCAGCACTGGGCGGTACACTGAAGCTTTCTTT.

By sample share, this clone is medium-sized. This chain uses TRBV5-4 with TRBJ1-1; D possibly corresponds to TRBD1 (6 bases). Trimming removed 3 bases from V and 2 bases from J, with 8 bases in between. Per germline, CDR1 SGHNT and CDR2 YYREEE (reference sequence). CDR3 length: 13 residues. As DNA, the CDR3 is TGTGCCAGCAGCTGGACAGCAAACACTGAAGCTTTCTTT. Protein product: CASSWTANTEAFF.

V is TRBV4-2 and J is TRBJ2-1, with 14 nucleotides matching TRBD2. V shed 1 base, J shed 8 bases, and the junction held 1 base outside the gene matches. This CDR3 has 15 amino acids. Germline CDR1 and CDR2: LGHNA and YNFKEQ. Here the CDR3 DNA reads TGTGCCAGCAGCCAAGGACTAGCGGGGGGGTATGAGCAGTTCTTC. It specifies CASSQGLAGGYEQFF.

For the CDR3, the DNA is TGTGCCAGCAGTTACGGAGTGGGAGAGACCCAGTACTTC. This encodes CASSYGVGETQYF. The chain employs TRBV6-5 and TRBJ2-5; D remains ambiguous. V lost 2 bases to trimming and J lost 4 bases, with 8 bases between them. In germline, CDR1 is MNHEY, CDR2 SVGAGI. The CDR3 is made up of 13 amino acids.

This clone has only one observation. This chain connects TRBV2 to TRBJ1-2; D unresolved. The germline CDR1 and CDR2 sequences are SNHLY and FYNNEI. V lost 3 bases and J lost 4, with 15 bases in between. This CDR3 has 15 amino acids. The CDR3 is CASSDPKAGVYGYTF. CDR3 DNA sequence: TGTGCCAGCAGTGACCCCAAGGCAGGCGTCTATGGCTACACCTTC.

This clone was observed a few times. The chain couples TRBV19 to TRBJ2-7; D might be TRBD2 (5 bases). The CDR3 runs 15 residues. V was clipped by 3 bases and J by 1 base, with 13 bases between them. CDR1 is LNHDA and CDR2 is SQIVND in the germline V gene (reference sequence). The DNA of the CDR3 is TGTGCCAGTAGTATCGGGTTTCGGGGATCCTACGAGCAGTACTTC. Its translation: CASSIGFRGSYEQYF.

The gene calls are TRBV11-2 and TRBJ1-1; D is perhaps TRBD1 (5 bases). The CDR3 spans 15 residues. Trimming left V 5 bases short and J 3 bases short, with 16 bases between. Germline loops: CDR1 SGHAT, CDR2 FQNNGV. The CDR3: CASSLFRLGDTEAFF. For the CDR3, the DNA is TGTGCCAGCAGCCTATTTAGATTGGGGGACACTGAAGCTTTCTTT.

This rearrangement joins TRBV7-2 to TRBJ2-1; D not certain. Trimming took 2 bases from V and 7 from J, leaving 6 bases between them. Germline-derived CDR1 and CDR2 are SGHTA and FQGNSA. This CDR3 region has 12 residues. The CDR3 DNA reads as TGTGCCAGCAGCTTAAGAGGAAATGAGCAGTTCTTC. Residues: CASSLRGNEQFF.

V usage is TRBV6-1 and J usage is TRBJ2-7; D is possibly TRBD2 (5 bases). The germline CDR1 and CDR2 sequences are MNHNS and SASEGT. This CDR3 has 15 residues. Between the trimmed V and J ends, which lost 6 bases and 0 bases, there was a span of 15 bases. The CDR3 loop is CASRRSSGNSYEQYF. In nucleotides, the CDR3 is TGTGCCAGCAGGCGGTCTTCCGGGAACTCCTACGAGCAGTACTTC.